The T cell receptor beta chain described here comes from a study of blood T cell repertoires in COVID-19. Study background: Whether acute or convalescent, the COVID-19 samples came from the United States, Italy and Spain.

Authors' data handling: Estimation of nucleated cell counts relied on the amplification of reference gene primers. Some clones are missing from TCRdb's copy, which holds only in-frame ones; the method was immunoSEQ multiplex PCR. The V and J calls and clone size come from that table; D and trimming were worked out from the DNA. Of fewer than 250,000 clones listed, approximately 91% are singletons. Trimming took 0 bases from V and 7 from J; bases not matched to a gene: 1. This CDR3 region has 14 residues. CDR1 SGHNT and CDR2 YENEEA come from the germline V gene. Sample: peripheral blood. The receptor's source is a woman aged 40 to 50 who had recovered from COVID-19. This chain links TRBV11-3 with TRBJ2-1; 9 bases line up with TRBD2. The CDR3 loop is CASSLESGRNEQFF. The DNA for the CDR3 is TGTGCCAGCAGCTTAGAAAGCGGGAGGAATGAGCAGTTCTTC.